A selection of T cell receptor beta chains follows, all from one sample in a study of T cells in Graves' hyperthyroidism and ophthalmopathy. TCRdb reprocessed the multiplex PCR reads via MiXCR and lists one record per CDR3 protein. There are roughly 290,000 distinct CDR3 sequences in the sample; about an eighth occur only once, and almost 8% lies in the top ten. The source material was blood. The receptors stem from a woman aged 25 to 39 with Graves' hyperthyroidism that later progressed to Graves' ophthalmopathy. CDR3s include the opening cysteine and the closing phenylalanine or tryptophan.

cdr3_length: 13; v_call: TRBV20-1; cdr3_aa: CSARSGADGELFF
cdr3_length: 13; v_call: TRBV7-9; cdr3_aa: CASSTSTALFAFF
cdr3_length: 16; v_call: TRBV30; cdr3_aa: CAWSVDGSPVVQPQHF
cdr3_length: 15; v_call: TRBV19; cdr3_aa: CASSITSGSSYEQYF
cdr3_length: 14; v_call: TRBV20-1; cdr3_aa: CSALTSGITDTQYF
cdr3_length: 14; v_call: TRBV20-1; cdr3_aa: CSASSASRGIDQYF
cdr3_length: 17; v_call: TRBV20-1; cdr3_aa: CSARSRDIFYGTDTQYF
cdr3_length: 16; v_call: TRBV6-2/TRBV6-3; cdr3_aa: CASSYDLQGLRTEAFF
cdr3_length: 15; v_call: TRBV6-2/TRBV6-3; cdr3_aa: CASSLSVAGAGELFF
cdr3_length: 14; v_call: TRBV28; cdr3_aa: CASSLREGAGELFF
cdr3_length: 12; v_call: TRBV24-1; cdr3_aa: CATSDLQETQYF
cdr3_length: 13; v_call: TRBV19; cdr3_aa: CASSRTDYNEQFF
cdr3_length: 14; v_call: TRBV20-1; cdr3_aa: CSARRSLGTDTQYF
cdr3_length: 15; v_call: TRBV5-1; cdr3_aa: CASSPTTGSTGELFF
cdr3_length: 14; v_call: TRBV12-3/TRBV12-4; cdr3_aa: CASSFGHLDEKLFF
cdr3_length: 17; v_call: TRBV28; cdr3_aa: CASTSPGQILAKNIQYF
cdr3_length: 13; v_call: TRBV24-1; cdr3_aa: CATRDRVGETQYF
cdr3_length: 11; v_call: TRBV3-1; cdr3_aa: CASSHQEGYTF
cdr3_length: 12; v_call: TRBV13; cdr3_aa: CASSSPLHEQYF
cdr3_length: 15; v_call: TRBV11-1; cdr3_aa: CASSYGRGGTDTQYF
cdr3_length: 16; v_call: TRBV11-2; cdr3_aa: CASSGRLMGEWETQYF
cdr3_length: 13; v_call: TRBV5-6; cdr3_aa: CASSSLKDGEQYF